This T cell receptor beta chain came from a study of OX40 agonist ivuxolimab in advanced cancers. The data were produced by immunoSEQ multiplex PCR, yet TCRdb's version contains in-frame clones alone and is incomplete. The sample yields roughly 60,000 clones, about 86% seen once. Germline CDR1 and CDR2: SEHNR and FQNEAQ (reference sequence). This CDR3 contains 14 residues. Trimming removed 1 base at V and 5 bases at J, with 9 bases between. The specimen comprised CD4+ or CD8+ T cells sorted from blood, sampled in a trial of the OX40 agonist ivuxolimab. The rearrangement uses TRBV7-9 and TRBJ2-1; weak D call: TRBD1 (6 bases). The TCR comes from an adult with an advanced solid tumor such as melanoma, head and neck, liver or kidney cancer. CDR3 sequence reads: CASSLVQGNNEQFF. Here the CDR3 DNA reads TGTGCCAGCAGCTTAGTACAGGGCAACAATGAGCAGTTCTTC.